Following are 22 T cell receptor beta chains from one sample sequenced in a study of blood T cell repertoires in COVID-19. TCRdb's table, derived via immunoSEQ multiplex PCR, lists solely in-frame clones and lacks some. The repertoire holds approximately 270,000 clones, with nearly 90% as singletons. The specimen was peripheral blood. The receptors originated from a young man with active or convalescent COVID-19.

The chain carries TRBV30 and TRBJ1-1; D may be TRBD1 (6 bases). The CDR3 spans 13 residues. Between the trimmed V and J ends, which lost 3 bases and 4 bases, there was a span of 12 bases. CDR1 and CDR2 (germline): GTSNPN, SVGIG (reference sequence). CDR3 residues: CAWSQYRVTEAFF. The CDR3 region has the DNA TGTGCCTGGAGCCAGTACAGGGTCACTGAAGCTTTCTTT.

The rearrangement joins TRBV6-4 to TRBJ1-2, with D maybe TRBD1 (6 bases). Germline CDR1 and CDR2: MRHNA and SNTAGT. This CDR3 spans 14 amino acids. Between the trimmed V and J ends, which lost 5 bases and 2 bases, there was a span of 12 bases. CDR3 DNA: TGTGCCAGCAGTTCCGGGACACCAAACTATGGCTACACCTTC. Translated: CASSSGTPNYGYTF.

V is TRBV19 and J is TRBJ1-1; 8 nucleotides align to TRBD1. Trimming cost V 6 bases and J 1 base; bases outside gene matches: 4. Germline V gene data show CDR1 as LNHDA and CDR2 as SQIVND (reference sequence). This CDR3 comprises 14 residues. This CDR3 is CASRRGQANTEAFF. The CDR3, as DNA: TGTGCCAGTAGGCGGGGACAGGCGAACACTGAAGCTTTCTTT.

This clone was counted only a few times. The CDR3 sequence is CASSLEGAGPQHF. The CDR3 DNA sequence: TGTGCCAGCAGCTTAGAGGGGGCGGGGCCCCAGCATTTT. This chain joins TRBV7-9 and TRBJ1-5; TRBD1 agrees at 7 bases. J lost 9 bases, V lost 1 base, and 3 bases had no gene match. This CDR3 contains 13 residues. Germline V gene sequence: CDR1 SEHNR, CDR2 FQNEAQ (reference sequence).

A single count supports this clone. DNA for the CDR3: TGCGCCAGCAGCCAAGATCTTCCAGAAATGAATCAGCCCCAGCATTTT. It is translated as CASSQDLPEMNQPQHF. The chain recombines TRBV4-3 with TRBJ1-5; D is unclear. Germline CDR1 reads LGHNA; CDR2 reads YSLEER. With 0 bases removed from V and 4 bases from J, the gap between germline ends came to 13 bases. The CDR3 extends over 16 amino acids.

V gene TRBV3-1 (or the pseudogene TRBV3-2) combines with J gene TRBJ2-7; 8 bases agree with TRBD1. V was clipped by 4 bases and J by 4 bases; unmatched bases: 9. Germline V gene sequence: CDR1 LGHDT, CDR2 YNNKEL (reference sequence). This CDR3 contains 15 residues. This chain's CDR3 is CASSRSDRAPYEQYF. Here the CDR3 DNA reads TGTGCCAGCAGCCGCTCGGACAGGGCTCCATACGAGCAGTACTTC.

This chain uses TRBV10-1 with TRBJ2-5; 8 bases align to TRBD2. J gave up 4 bases and V 4 bases, and 14 bases lay outside the gene matches. The CDR3 contains 17 residues. Germline V gene data show CDR1 as WNHNN and CDR2 as SYGVQD (reference sequence). CDR3 in amino acids: CASSVGGAKRELETQYF. The CDR3 DNA reads as TGCGCCAGCAGTGTTGGAGGGGCCAAGCGGGAGTTAGAGACCCAGTACTTC.

This clone was recorded once. This rearrangement joins TRBV6-4 to TRBJ1-3; no reliable D call. This CDR3 is 13 amino acids long. The ends were cut back, 5 bases at V and 2 bases at J, with 7 bases in the middle. Germline CDR1 is MRHNA and CDR2 is SNTAGT. CDR3 loop: CASSSSPGNTIYF. CDR3 nucleotide sequence: TGTGCCAGCAGTTCATCCCCTGGAAACACCATATATTTT.

V usage is TRBV2 and J usage is TRBJ1-4; 7 positions match TRBD1. The CDR3 runs 17 residues. With V trimmed by 6 bases and J by 2 bases, 12 bases remained unmatched. Germline CDR1 reads SNHLY; CDR2 reads FYNNEI. The CDR3 DNA is TGTGCCAGCAGCACCGACAGGGTCGGTTTGACTAATGAAAAACTGTTTTTT. Protein product: CASSTDRVGLTNEKLFF.

The gene calls are TRBV9 and TRBJ2-2, with D uncertain. V lost 0 bases to trimming and J lost 7 bases, with 7 bases between them. The CDR3 totals 13 residues. Germline V CDR1 and CDR2: SGDLS, YYNGEE. The CDR3 region is CASSVGERGELFF. The CDR3, as DNA: TGTGCCAGCAGCGTAGGAGAGCGCGGGGAGCTGTTTTTT. Variable domain in full (rest from reference TRBV9 and TRBJ2-2): DSGVTQTPKHLITATGQRVTLRCSPRSGDLSVYWYQQSLDQGLQFLIQYYNGEERAKGNILERFSAQQFPDLHSELNLSSLELGDSALYFCASSVGERGELFFGEGSRLTVL.

This clone was seen only a few times. This sequence joins TRBV27 and TRBJ1-3; D is perhaps TRBD1 (6 bases). V lost 3 bases, J lost 3 bases, and 21 bases lay in between. The CDR3 spans 18 residues. Per germline, CDR1 MNHEY and CDR2 SMNVEV (reference sequence). The CDR3 region has the DNA TGTGCCAGCAGTTTGACGACTGTCTCAGGGGTAAATGGAAACACCATATATTTT. This gives the protein CASSLTTVSGVNGNTIYF.

The genes are TRBV7-9 and TRBJ2-1; D ambiguous. Germline CDR1 and CDR2: SEHNR and FQNEAQ (reference sequence). The V and J ends lost 7 bases and 8 bases respectively, with 18 bases between them. The CDR3 runs 14 residues. The CDR3 nucleotides read TGTGCCAGCACCCGTGTCGCCCAGAACGATGAGCAGTTCTTC. Translated, it gives CASTRVAQNDEQFF.

V and J are TRBV14 and TRBJ2-2; D possibly corresponds to TRBD2 (6 bases). Germline-derived CDR1 and CDR2 are SGHDN and FVKESK. V was cut by 4 bases and J by 7 bases, with 10 bases left in between. The CDR3 runs 13 residues. CDR3: CASSLGGLGELFF. For the CDR3, the DNA is TGTGCCAGCAGCCTGGGGGGACTCGGGGAGCTGTTTTTT.

The V gene is TRBV7-3, the J gene TRBJ1-2; 7 positions match TRBD1. Germline V gene data show CDR1 as SGHTA and CDR2 as FQGTGA. The CDR3 extends over 13 amino acids. V trimming: 5 bases; J trimming: 8 bases; junction bases outside the gene matches: 8. CDR3 coding DNA: TGTGCCAGCAGCGCCACAGGGGTGAGCGGCTACACCTTC. This encodes CASSATGVSGYTF.

The chain employs TRBV4-1 and TRBJ2-7, with 8 nucleotides matching TRBD1. The CDR3 spans 16 residues. Looked up from germline, CDR1 is MGHRA and CDR2 is YSYEKL. V was pared by 6 bases and J by 3 bases, with 13 bases of the junction left unmatched. CDR3 DNA sequence: TGCGCCAGCAGGCGACTACCGGGACAGGCTATCTACGAGCAGTACTTC. Translation: CASRRLPGQAIYEQYF.

The rearrangement uses TRBV6-2 or TRBV6-3 and TRBJ2-5; 9 bases fit TRBD1. Germline CDR1 MNHEY, CDR2 SVGEGT. The CDR3 contains 15 residues. With 6 bases clipped from V and 4 bases from J, the junction kept 9 bases outside the gene matches. The CDR3 DNA reads TGTGCCAGCAGCTCCGGGACAGGGCTGGGAGAGACCCAGTACTTC. This gives the protein CASSSGTGLGETQYF.

The chain links TRBV6-5 to TRBJ1-1; possibly TRBD1 for D (5 bases). The V end lost 0 bases, the J end lost 10 bases, and 18 bases lay between the germline ends. In germline, CDR1 is MNHEY, CDR2 SVGAGI. The CDR3 has 15 amino acids. CDR3 bases: TGTGCCAGCAGTTACTCGATGTCGAACGGGGGAGGAGCTTTCTTT. This codes for CASSYSMSNGGGAFF.

V usage is TRBV3-1 (or the pseudogene TRBV3-2) and J usage is TRBJ1-2, with D perhaps TRBD1 (5 bases). The CDR3 contains 13 residues. With 3 bases removed from V and 7 bases from J, the gap between germline ends came to 12 bases. The germline V gene encodes CDR1 LGHDT and CDR2 YNNKEL (reference sequence). CDR3 region: CASSHLGEAGYTF. The CDR3 DNA sequence: TGTGCCAGCAGCCATCTAGGGGAAGCTGGCTACACCTTC.

This clone was detected only a few times. This chain uses TRBV4-3 with TRBJ2-7, with 9 bases fitting TRBD2. Trimming removed 1 base from V and 4 bases from J; junction bases left unmatched: 8. The CDR3 runs to 16 residues. CDR1 LGHNA and CDR2 YSLEER come from the germline V gene. DNA for the CDR3: TGCGCCAGCAGCCAAGGGGCAGCGGGAGGAGGGTACGAGCAGTACTTC. Encoded protein: CASSQGAAGGGYEQYF.

As concerns this clone: Other DNA variants within this sample encode the same CDR3. The chain carries TRBV7-9 and TRBJ1-1; 7 positions match TRBD1. The CDR3 length is 15 residues. The germline V gene encodes CDR1 SEHNR and CDR2 FQNEAQ (reference sequence). V was clipped by 1 base and J by 3 bases; unmatched bases: 5. CDR3 sequence (DNA): TGTGCCAGCAGCTTAGGACAGGGTTTCGACACTGAAGCTTTCTTT. Translated, it gives CASSLGQGFDTEAFF.

The rearrangement links TRBV28 to TRBJ1-6; TRBD1 matches at 7 bases. Germline trimming cut 4 bases from V and 0 bases from J; bases unmatched to any gene: 3. The CDR3 has 16 amino acids. Germline V lookup: CDR1 MDHEN, CDR2 SYDVKM. This CDR3 is CASSSRDSSYNSPLHF. Written as DNA, the CDR3 is TGTGCCAGCAGTTCCCGGGACAGCTCCTATAATTCACCCCTCCACTTT.

This clone appeared a single time. V usage is TRBV15 and J usage is TRBJ2-1, with D perhaps matching TRBD2 (5 bases). Trimming shortened V by 3 bases and J by 8 bases, and 8 bases separated the two germline ends. CDR3 length: 12 amino acids. CDR1 LNHNV and CDR2 YYDKDF come from the germline V gene (reference sequence). The CDR3 is CATSSRRDEQFF. CDR3 in DNA: TGTGCCACCAGCAGTAGGCGGGATGAGCAGTTCTTC.